This TCR beta chain appears in the sequencing data of a study of blood T cells in healthy people across ages. The study, taken as a whole, reports: PBMCs left unsorted prevented a conclusive naive versus antigen-experienced comparison. Long-lived donors carried more naive CD4+ cells and greater diversity than aged donors.

Isolated per sample were at least 6 million PBMCs. Using a J-beta primer mix together with a sample-barcoded 5' primer, a second PCR was run for roughly 6 to 12 cycles. Each CDR3 protein is one row after TCRdb ran MiXCR on the 5' RACE reads. The sample includes hundreds of thousands of distinct CDR3 sequences, around 48% of them seen just once. A remark on this clonotype: Its antigen is not known.

What was sequenced was blood. The clonotype comes from a woman aged 60 to 75 in good health.

CDR3 coding DNA: TGTGCCACCAGTCCCCCTTTACTAGCGGGAGTGGCTAGGAATGAGCAGTTCTTC. As protein: CATSPPLLAGVARNEQFF. The J gene is TRBJ2-1, the V gene TRBV24-1, with 11 bases lining up with TRBD2. This CDR3 is built from 18 residues. V was clipped by 6 bases and J by 7 bases; unmatched bases: 16. Germline V lookup: CDR1 KGHDR, CDR2 SFDVKD.